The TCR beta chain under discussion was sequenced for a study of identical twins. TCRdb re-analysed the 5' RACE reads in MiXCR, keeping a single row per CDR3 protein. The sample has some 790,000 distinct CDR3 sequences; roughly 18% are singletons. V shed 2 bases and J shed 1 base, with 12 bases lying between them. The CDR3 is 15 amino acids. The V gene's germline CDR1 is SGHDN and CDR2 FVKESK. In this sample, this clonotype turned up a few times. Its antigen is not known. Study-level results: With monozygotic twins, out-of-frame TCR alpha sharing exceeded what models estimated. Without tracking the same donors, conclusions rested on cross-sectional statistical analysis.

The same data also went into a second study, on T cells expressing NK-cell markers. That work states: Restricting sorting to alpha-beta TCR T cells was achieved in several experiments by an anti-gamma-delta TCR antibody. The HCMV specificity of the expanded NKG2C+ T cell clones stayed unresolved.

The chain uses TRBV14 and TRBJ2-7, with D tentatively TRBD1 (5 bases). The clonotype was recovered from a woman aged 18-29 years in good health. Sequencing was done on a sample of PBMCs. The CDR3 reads CASSQSPTDSYEQYF. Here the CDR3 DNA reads TGTGCCAGCAGCCAATCCCCGACAGATTCCTACGAGCAGTACTTC.